This T cell receptor (beta chain) was observed in a study of blood T cell repertoires in COVID-19. On the study more broadly: Samples came from the United States, Italy and Spain, spanning acute and convalescent COVID-19. Nucleic acid was either cDNA or gDNA, and it came from T cells, B-cell-depleted T cells, or PBMCs.

How the authors handled the data: Estimation of nucleated cell counts was performed using reference gene primer amplification. Clones were sequenced by immunoSEQ multiplex PCR, and TCRdb holds only the in-frame ones, with some missing. V and J calls and clone size are copied from that table; D and trimming were computed from the DNA. The data hold about 250,000 clones, with 81% observed a single time. Sequenced input: peripheral blood. The clonotype comes from a woman aged 80 or over with acute or convalescent COVID-19.

DNA for the CDR3: TGTGCCAGCACCGGACTAGCGGGAGAGTTTTACGAGCAGTACTTC. Residues: CASTGLAGEFYEQYF. J is TRBJ2-7 and V is TRBV25-1; 13 nucleotides align to TRBD2. This CDR3 contains 15 residues. The V gene end was trimmed by 7 bases and the J gene end by 4 bases; junction bases not matched to a gene: 7. Looked up from germline, CDR1 is MGHDK and CDR2 is SYGVNS.